This TCR beta chain was sequenced for a study of T-cell reconstitution after alpha-beta-depleted transplantation in children. General study results and limits: For some patients, TCRbeta diversity was high at day 60 because of recipient T cells and thymic progenitors that survived. Alpha-beta T cells present about two months after transplant were reported to originate from several hundred expanded graft clones.

This clonotype was counted only a few times. Its antigen is undetermined. Unique molecular identifiers were incorporated when the TCRbeta library was constructed. TCRdb recomputed calls from the PCR reads with MiXCR, one row per CDR3 protein. The sample yields 200,000 or so distinct CDR3 sequences, around 7.7% seen once. V dropped 3 bases and J dropped 2 bases, with 18 bases sitting between them. Germline V CDR1 and CDR2: SGHRS, YFSETQ. The CDR3 sequence is 17 residues long. V is TRBV5-1 and J is TRBJ2-1, with D perhaps TRBD2 (7 bases). The receptor was derived from a male patient between 2 and 15 years old who had a stem cell transplant for acute myeloid leukemia, so the T cells may come from the graft donor. The sample was PBMCs, mostly from graft donor cells, taken 360 days after TCRalphabeta/CD19-depleted stem cell transplant. The CDR3: CASSSKPRGAPYNEQFF. The CDR3 nucleotides are TGCGCCAGCAGCTCAAAGCCACGGGGGGCCCCCTACAATGAGCAGTTCTTC.